This TCR beta chain was observed in a study of OX40 agonist ivuxolimab in advanced cancers. Describing the broader study: Ivuxolimab, which targeted the costimulatory receptor OX40 (CD134), was an agonistic, fully human IgG2 monoclonal antibody. The paper covers the monotherapy dose-escalation part of the phase I ivuxolimab trial, which included N ≈ 50 patients. Partial responses occurred in three dose-escalation patients: two with cutaneous melanoma and one with hepatocellular carcinoma. In the dose-escalation cohort, roughly 80% of patients were male, and the mean age was approximately 60 years, with a range of about 23 to 80. Prior anti-PD-1, anti-PD-L1 or anti-CTLA-4 therapy was permitted, and checkpoint inhibitors had been received by 30% to 40% of dose-escalation patients. Of the 50 or so patients in dose escalation, approximately 20 had hepatocellular carcinoma, around 15 had melanoma, 9 had renal cell carcinoma and 9 had head and neck cancer. The purpose of peripheral TCRbeta sequencing was to test whether ivuxolimab changed TCR sequence diversity and led to clonal T-cell expansion. Intravenous ivuxolimab was administered to patients every 2 weeks at six dose levels: 0.01, 0.1, 0.3, 1.5, 3 and 10 mg/kg.

According to the germline V gene (reference sequence), CDR1 reads SGHNT and CDR2 reads YYREEE. The junction carries 15 bases between V and J, which are trimmed by 6 bases and 0 bases respectively. The CDR3 runs 15 amino acids, cysteine and phenylalanine included. Of the read, only the CDR3 DNA is kept; its 45 bases are in frame from base 1. The trial excluded patients who had a history of autoimmune disease or who were on systemic immunosuppression. Peripheral blood for TCR sequencing was collected from all dose cohorts at baseline, on cycle 4 day 1, and on cycle 7 day 1. Samples came from an open-label, multicenter, first-in-human phase I dose-escalation trial of ivuxolimab. The trial enrolled adults with locally advanced or metastatic head and neck squamous cell, hepatocellular, melanoma or renal cell carcinoma. Before TCR sequencing, CD4+ and CD8+ T cells were separately sorted from peripheral blood.

Remarks on this clone: There is no known antigen for this receptor. The record has no base qualities; no much larger clone is one base away.

To sequence the TCRbeta CDR3 region, genomic DNA was isolated from the sorted cells. The immunoSEQ Assay was used to sequence the TCRbeta CDR3 regions. TCRdb obtained this table from immuneACCESS and retained in-frame rearrangements with V and J assigned. These tables miss some clones; where compared with another copy, unresolved V genes account for less than half of the shortfall, and the remainder is unexplained. The table for this sample lists 90,000 or so clones; around nine tenths of them were counted only once. The top ten clonotypes cover around 1.1% of the sample. General study outcomes and caveats: At doses from 0.1 to 3.0 mg/kg, clonal expansion was seen in both CD4+ and CD8+ blood T cells between baseline and week 6. The antigen specificity of the clonally expanded peripheral T cells was not determined. Low levels of normalized T-cell clonal expansion were also seen in some nonresponding patients. In the 0.1-3.0 mg/kg groups, partial responders had among the lowest normalized peripheral clonal expansion, particularly in CD8+ T cells. After ivuxolimab, CD8+ T cells had more expanded clones than CD4+ T cells on average.

The chain was built from TRBV5-4 and TRBJ1-1; the D gene assignment is ambiguous. The material sequenced was CD4+ or CD8+ T cells sorted from blood, taken in a trial of the OX40 agonist ivuxolimab. The receptor's source is an adult with an advanced solid tumor such as melanoma, head and neck, liver or kidney cancer. The CDR3 sequence is CASTRLTVMNTEAFF. The DNA sequence is given as TGTGCCAGCACCCGATTGACGGTGATGAACACTGAAGCTTTCTTT.